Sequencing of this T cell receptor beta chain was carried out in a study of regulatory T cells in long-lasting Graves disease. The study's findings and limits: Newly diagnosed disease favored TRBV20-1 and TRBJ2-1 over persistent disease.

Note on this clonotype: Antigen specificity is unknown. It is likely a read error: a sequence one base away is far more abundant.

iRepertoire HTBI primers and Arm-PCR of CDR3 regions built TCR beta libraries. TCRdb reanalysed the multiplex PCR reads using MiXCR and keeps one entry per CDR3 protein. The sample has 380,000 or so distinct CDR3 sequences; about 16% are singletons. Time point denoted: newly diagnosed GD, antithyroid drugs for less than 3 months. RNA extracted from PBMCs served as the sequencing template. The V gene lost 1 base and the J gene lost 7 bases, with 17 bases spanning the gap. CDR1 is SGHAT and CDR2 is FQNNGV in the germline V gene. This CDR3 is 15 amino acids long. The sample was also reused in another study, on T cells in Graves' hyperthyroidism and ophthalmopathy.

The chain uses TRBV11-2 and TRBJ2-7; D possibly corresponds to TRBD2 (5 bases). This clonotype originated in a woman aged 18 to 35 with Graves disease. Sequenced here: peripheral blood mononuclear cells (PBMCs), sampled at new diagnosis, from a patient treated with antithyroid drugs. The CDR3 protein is CASSLGLAVPTEQYF. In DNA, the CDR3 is TGTGCCAGCAGCTTAGGGCTAGCAGTCCCCACTGAGCAGTACTTC.